The entry below describes one T cell receptor beta chain. Its antigen is unknown. No much larger clone is present one base from it, and per-base qualities are unavailable. These data come from a study of cytomegalovirus exposure and HLA in healthy donors (dated by TCRdb to the late 2010s). Broadly, across the study: An earlier analysis of approximately 640 of the donors reported roughly 270 Gb of sequence data and 100 million to 140 million unique TCR beta sequences from about 200 million T cells. Roughly 300 gigabases of sequencing data and 91 million or so unique TCR sequences made up an early release that covered about 640 HLA-typed donors. Of the 300 to 400 genotyped donors, 65% to 90% fell in the genetic ancestry cluster associated with self-reported Caucasian donors. The study was designed to test whether signatures of past pathogen exposure could be identified by cataloging public T cell receptors. The study used immunosequencing to profile the T cell repertoires of hundreds of subjects and linked those repertoires to cytomegalovirus serostatus. In addition to the first cohort of several hundred subjects, a separate validation cohort of approximately 130 different subjects was used. High-throughput TCR immunosequencing, statistical association of individual TCRs with disease status, and machine learning were combined to predict cytomegalovirus infection status. In a later analysis, previously published TCR beta repertoires from more than 500 donors were re-analyzed and high-resolution HLA genotyping was added so that TCR occurrence patterns could be studied. The later analysis used no new phenotypic data to find candidate immune exposures, relying instead on TCR beta sequences and their occurrence across donors. An earlier analysis of 450 to 750 of the donors used high-throughput TCR beta sequencing to judge whether each TCR beta V gene segment behaved as functional or pseudogenic. Donor age, sex, ethnicity and CMV serostatus were collected together with the repertoire data. In a later genetic analysis, genome-wide SNP genotypes for about 55% of the 666 donors were used, and that subset was treated as a discovery cohort. All discovery cohort repertoires had been generated using a single sequencing platform. Class I and class II HLA loci were covered by the typing at four-digit resolution. Typing coverage differed by locus: A, B, C, DRB1 and DQB1 were typed in roughly 629-630 donors, DQA1 in 500 to 550, DPA1 in 600 to 610, and DPB1 in about 450. Because of strong linkage in the cohort, five DR-DQ haplotypes were treated as single units for association and clustering. Among under 450 genotyped donors of the cohort, an average of around 240,000 unique TCR beta nucleotide sequences were sequenced per donor, 15% to 20% of them non-productive. Points the paper makes about the study in general: The 87-base-pair reads could not distinguish some IMGT-functional V segments, including TRBV6-2 and TRBV6-3, so those segments were excluded. At a false discovery rate of 0.05, a later analysis linked 15,000 to 20,000 TCR beta sequences to specific HLA alleles. Correlated functional status among segregating V segments might reflect linkage disequilibrium, but an unknown experimental factor could not be ruled out. In a later analysis, the rate of TCR association differed among HLA loci, with DRB1 alleles having the most associated TCRs and HLA-C alleles having the fewest. The only immune exposure information available for the cohort was CMV serostatus. Several of the top co-occurrence clusters appeared to be linked to parvovirus B19, influenza, CMV and Epstein-Barr virus, according to a later analysis. Because some donors lacked HLA typing at each locus, the association tests relied only on the typed subset. In a later analysis, HLA-associated TCR beta chains showed more clonal expansion and lower generation probabilities than non-associated chains that were equally common. A later genetic analysis associated a missense DCLRE1C variant with V-gene and J-gene trimming of TCR beta chains, and an independent cohort replicated the association. The earlier analysis of almost 600 of the donors excluded roughly 16 rarely observed V segments, including chromosome 9 orphons, because counts were too low. In an earlier analysis of fewer than 750 of the donors, most TCR beta V segments were observed in productive rearrangements about 87% or about 30% of the time, broadly matching IMGT annotations. In a later analysis, most CMV-associated TCR beta chains were found to appear HLA-restricted, with HLA associations seemingly driven largely by CMV exposure. Across donors, most TCR sequences were observed very rarely, whereas some public TCRs were present in many individuals. Presence/absence analyses assumed roughly uniform sequencing depth across donors, an assumption that may not hold. Strong co-occurrence of HLA alleles, especially DR and DQ, made assigning TCR associations to individual alleles difficult. In a later genetic analysis, fewer N-insertions in productive TCRs were reported among donors in an Asian-associated ancestry cluster than the roughly 640-donor mean. In both the original and validation cohorts, the classifier was reported to diagnose cytomegalovirus status with high specificity and sensitivity. A cluster of highly shared sequence variants was judged likely to be a technical artifact of the sequencing pipeline. It was suggested by the authors that the approach could potentially be generalized to other disease states and immunological phenotypes. A few of the identified cytomegalovirus-associated TCR beta chains were confirmed in vitro to be specific for cytomegalovirus antigens. A further reported finding was that TCR beta sequences accurately predicted the HLA-A and HLA-B alleles for most subjects in the first cohort. In the study, about 150 TCR beta chains were listed as associated with cytomegalovirus. Only TCR beta chains were sequenced in this cohort, and the absence of alpha or paired-chain data limited detectable features.

Library preparation was by the immunoSEQ multiplex PCR assay. The multiplex PCR relied on a mix of 60 forward primers for TCR Vbeta segments and 13 reverse primers for TCR Jbeta segments. Amplification of the CDR3 region of rearranged TCR beta genes was performed with a multiplex PCR assay on genomic DNA. On the Illumina HiSeq System, the amplified TCR beta libraries were sequenced as 87-base-pair reads. The original methods were these. A later analysis counted tens of millions of unique TCR beta chains across the 690 or so repertoires, and about 10 million of these chains were shared by at least two donors. Raw reads were error-corrected and collapsed into unique sequences by a nearest-neighbor algorithm in which closely related sequences were merged to remove PCR and sequencing errors. Alignment of CDR3 sequences to IMGT reference sequences was used to assign V, D and J gene segments. Each retained sequence needed at least a six-nucleotide match to both a V gene segment and a J gene segment. Rearrangements were called productive when the CDR3 lacked stop codons and stayed in frame with V and J; all others were non-productive. CDR3 was defined by IMGT convention, running from the second conserved V-encoded cysteine to the conserved J-encoded phenylalanine. The earlier analysis of approximately 590 of the donors excluded any sequence lacking an unambiguous match to a single V gene segment. An earlier analysis of almost 600 of the donors classified V segments as functional when productive rearrangements were above 56.7% and as segregating when the standard deviation between donors was above 5%. A statistical classification framework was built for diagnosing cytomegalovirus status from the catalog of TCR beta chain sequences. A later analysis assigned V and J genes by comparing TCR nucleotide sequences with IMGT/GENE-DB human TR gene sequences. Using the TCRdist pipeline, a later analysis assigned CDR3 sequences along with most-parsimonious VDJ recombination scenarios. A later analysis defined each TCR beta chain by its CDR3 amino acid sequence plus V-gene family, and excluded reads lacking a unique V-gene family. As a way to deal with suspected cross-contamination and a sequencing artifact, a later analysis dropped hundreds of nucleotide sequences that were highly shared and had low generation probability. For each public chain, a later analysis derived a clonal expansion index from normalized ranks of inferred template counts within each repertoire. A later analysis computed generation probabilities with a VDJ recombination model fitted to out-of-frame rearrangements, and checked the results against IGoR. In a later analysis, hypergeometric tests were used to score TCR-TCR, TCR-HLA and TCR-CMV co-occurrence, with a repertoire-size bias correction applied to TCR pairs. In a later analysis, false discovery rates were estimated by permuting HLA or CMV assignments 20 times. In a later analysis, co-occurring TCRs were grouped using DBSCAN, with TCRdist sequence similarity added in when clustering inside HLA-allele-positive subsets. Repertoires with fewer than 30,000 or more than 120,000 public chains, plus five repertoires with anomalous nucleotide sharing, were excluded from co-occurrence clustering. TCRdb limited this immuneACCESS table to in-frame rearrangements with V and J called. A share of clones is missing; checked studies link under half to unresolved V genes, and the rest is unexplained. V and J calls plus clone size are reproduced from that table; the DNA served to infer D and trimming. Within this sample are 120,000 to 150,000 clones, with around 85% of them counted one time only. Approximately 8.8% of the sample is in the top ten clones.

For this chain, trimming is 2 bases at the V end and 3 bases at the J end, and the number of junction bases without a gene match is 5. The germline V gene specifies SGHVS as CDR1 and FNYEAQ as CDR2. From the cysteine through the phenylalanine, the CDR3 covers 15 amino acids. Of the read, only the CDR3 DNA is kept; its 45 bases are in frame from base 1. The cohort was made up of approximately 670 healthy bone marrow donors. At the time of sampling, all cohort members were nominally healthy, though unrecorded immune exposures were likely present. The donor tested CMV seropositive and was one of the 289 seropositive cohort members. A peripheral blood sample was provided by each donor, and peripheral blood mononuclear cells were used for TCR beta sequencing. The Qiagen DNeasy Blood Extraction Kit was used to extract genomic DNA from the blood cell samples.

The source material was PBMCs. The sequence links TRBV7-6 to TRBJ2-5, with TRBD1 identical over 8 junction bases. This TCR was sampled from a woman aged 45-59 years in good health and CMV-seropositive. In nucleotides, the sequence is TGTGCCAGCAGCTTACCCAGGGGGCGAGAAGAGACCCAGTACTTC. Its protein is CASSLPRGREETQYF.